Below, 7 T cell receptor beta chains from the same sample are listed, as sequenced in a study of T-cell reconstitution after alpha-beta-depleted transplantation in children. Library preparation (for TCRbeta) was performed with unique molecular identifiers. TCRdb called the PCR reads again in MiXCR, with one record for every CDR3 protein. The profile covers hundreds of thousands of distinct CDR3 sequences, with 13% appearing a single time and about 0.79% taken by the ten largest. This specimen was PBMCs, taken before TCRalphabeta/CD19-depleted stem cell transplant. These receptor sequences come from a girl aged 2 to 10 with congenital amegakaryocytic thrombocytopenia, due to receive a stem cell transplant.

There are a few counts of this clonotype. CDR3 sequence (DNA): TGCGCCAGCAGCGCGTATTTTTCAGGGGTCGAGCAGTACTTC. Its translation is CASSAYFSGVEQYF. The genes are TRBV4-1 and TRBJ2-7; D might be TRBD1 (6 bases). CDR3 length: 14 residues. V lost 5 bases, J lost 6 bases, and 17 bases lay in between. CDR1 is MGHRA, CDR2 YSYEKL, per germline.

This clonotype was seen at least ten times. The CDR3 sequence is CSAGDYISNNEQFF. CDR3 sequence (DNA): TGCAGTGCTGGTGACTACATCTCAAATAATGAGCAGTTCTTC. The chain is built from TRBV20-1 and TRBJ2-1; perhaps TRBD2 as D (5 bases). Trimming pared 5 bases from V and 7 bases from J, leaving 18 bases between. The CDR3 consists of 14 residues. Germline lookup yields CDR1 DFQATT and CDR2 SNEGSKA (reference sequence).

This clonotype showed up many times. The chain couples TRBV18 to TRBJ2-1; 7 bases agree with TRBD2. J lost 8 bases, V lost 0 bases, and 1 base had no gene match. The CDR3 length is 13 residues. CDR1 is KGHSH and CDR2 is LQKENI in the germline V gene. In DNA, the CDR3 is TGTGCCAGCTCACCACCCAGCGGGGATGAGCAGTTCTTC. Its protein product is CASSPPSGDEQFF. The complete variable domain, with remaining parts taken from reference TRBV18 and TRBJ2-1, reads NAGVMQNPRHLVRRRGQEARLRCSPMKGHSHVYWYRQLPEEGLKFMVYLQKENIIDESGMPKERFSAEFPKEGPSILRIQQVVRGDSAAYFCASSPPSGDEQFFGPGTRLTVL.

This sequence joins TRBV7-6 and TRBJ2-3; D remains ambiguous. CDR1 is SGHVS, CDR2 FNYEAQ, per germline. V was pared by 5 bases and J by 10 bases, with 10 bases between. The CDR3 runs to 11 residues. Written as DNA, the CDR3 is TGTGCCAGCAGCGATTATCATGCGCAGTATTTT. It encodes CASSDYHAQYF.

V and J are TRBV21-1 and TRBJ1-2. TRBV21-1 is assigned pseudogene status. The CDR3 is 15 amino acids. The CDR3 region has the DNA TGTGCCAGCAGCAAAGGAAGCGGTTATGGCTATGGCTACACCTTC. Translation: CASSKGSGYGYGYTF.

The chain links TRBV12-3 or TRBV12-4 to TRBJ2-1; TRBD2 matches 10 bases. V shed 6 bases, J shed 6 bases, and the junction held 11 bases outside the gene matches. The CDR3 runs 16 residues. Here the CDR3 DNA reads TGTGCCAGCAGGCCTCCAACTAGCGGGGACCTCAATGAGCAGTTCTTC. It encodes CASRPPTSGDLNEQFF.

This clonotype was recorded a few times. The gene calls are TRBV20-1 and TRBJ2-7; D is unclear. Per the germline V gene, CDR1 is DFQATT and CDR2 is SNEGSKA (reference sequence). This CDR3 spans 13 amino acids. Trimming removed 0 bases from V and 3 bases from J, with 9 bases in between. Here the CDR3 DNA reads TGCAGTGCTAGAGACCCAGGCCGCTACGAGCAGTACTTC. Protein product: CSARDPGRYEQYF.